Listed below are T cell receptor beta chains from one sample, sequenced in a study of T cell responses to AZD1222 COVID-19 vaccine. TCRdb's table, derived via immunoSEQ multiplex PCR, lists solely in-frame clones and lacks some. This sample carries about 110,000 clones, around 90% of them seen once, and the ten largest clones take around 8%. The material sequenced was peripheral blood, taken 28 days after the second AZD1222 dose. Every receptor here comes from an adult who received the AZD1222 COVID-19 vaccine. Both conserved end residues are part of each CDR3. The order of the fields is clone size, D gene, V gene, J gene, CDR3 protein, CDR3 DNA. A D gene is named only where the DNA matches it firmly. Clone size is stated in some rows and not others, as once, few, many or a class when expanded.

-	-	TRBV6-2/TRBV6-3	TRBJ2-5	CASSPRGQTAVETQYF	TGTGCCAGCAGCCCTCGGGGCCAAACAGCAGTAGAGACCCAGTACTTC
-	-	TRBV3-1/TRBV3-2	TRBJ1-4	CASSQDDRGYEKLFF	TGTGCCAGCAGCCAAGACGATCGGGGATACGAAAAACTGTTTTTT
-	TRBD1	TRBV5-4	TRBJ2-5	CASSLQGAVETQYF	TGTGCCAGCAGCTTACAGGGGGCTGTGGAGACCCAGTACTTC
-	TRBD2	TRBV14	TRBJ2-1	CASSQLGVAGGANNEQFF	TGTGCCAGCAGCCAATTGGGGGTAGCGGGGGGCGCGAACAATGAGCAGTTCTTC
-	-	TRBV6-2/TRBV6-3	TRBJ2-7	CASSPPSRTPEFEQYF	TGTGCCAGCAGCCCTCCAAGTCGGACTCCTGAGTTCGAGCAGTACTTC
-	TRBD1	TRBV4-3	TRBJ1-5	CASSKDRISNQPQHF	TGCGCCAGCAGCAAGGACAGGATTAGCAATCAGCCCCAGCATTTT
-	-	TRBV11-2	TRBJ2-7	CASSHVDGSYEQYF	TGTGCCAGCAGCCATGTCGACGGGTCCTACGAGCAGTACTTC
-	-	TRBV11-3	TRBJ1-1	CASKKDPNTEAFF	TGTGCCAGCAAAAAAGACCCGAACACTGAAGCTTTCTTT
-	TRBD1	TRBV28	TRBJ2-1	CASSHVEGANYNEQFF	TGTGCCAGCAGTCATGTTGAGGGGGCGAACTACAATGAGCAGTTCTTC
once	-	TRBV2	TRBJ2-5	CASRPGAEETQYF	TGTGCCAGCAGACCGGGAGCAGAAGAGACCCAGTACTTC
-	-	TRBV5-1	TRBJ1-6	CASSWGGENSPLHF	TGCGCCAGCAGCTGGGGTGGGGAGAATTCACCCCTCCACTTT
-	TRBD1	TRBV7-6	TRBJ1-4	CASSLAATGVEKLFF	TGTGCCAGCAGCTTAGCCGCGACAGGGGTAGAAAAACTGTTTTTT
-	TRBD2	TRBV5-1	TRBJ2-7	CASSFRGGTYEQYF	TGCGCCAGCAGCTTCCGCGGGGGGACCTACGAGCAGTACTTC
-	-	TRBV3-1/TRBV3-2	TRBJ1-3	CASSPSGSGNTIYF	TGTGCCAGCAGCCCCAGCGGATCTGGAAACACCATATATTTT
-	-	TRBV6-5	TRBJ2-2	CASSYFQGHTGELFF	TGTGCCAGCAGTTATTTTCAGGGGCACACCGGGGAGCTGTTTTTT
-	-	TRBV13	TRBJ2-2	CASGQRAGELFF	TGTGCCAGCGGGCAAAGGGCCGGGGAGCTGTTTTTT
-	-	TRBV5-4	TRBJ2-7	CASSPVVGAVLYEQYF	TGTGCCAGCAGCCCGGTAGTCGGTGCCGTCCTCTACGAGCAGTACTTC
once	TRBD2	TRBV4-3	TRBJ2-7	CASSQDKWGGSYEQYF	TGCGCCAGCAGCCAAGATAAGTGGGGGGGCTCCTACGAGCAGTACTTC
-	-	TRBV19	TRBJ1-1	CASSPGRDREAFF	TGTGCCAGTAGTCCCGGTAGGGACCGTGAAGCTTTCTTT
-	-	TRBV4-1	TRBJ2-7	CASSQETLKPYRNYEQYF	TGCGCCAGCAGCCAAGAAACCCTTAAGCCCTACAGGAATTACGAGCAGTACTTC
-	TRBD1	TRBV7-2	TRBJ1-4	CASSLGQAATNEKLFF	TGTGCCAGCAGCTTGGGACAGGCTGCAACTAATGAAAAACTGTTTTTT
few	TRBD2	TRBV4-1	TRBJ2-3	CASSNSGGAIWTDTQYF	TGCGCCAGCAGCAATAGCGGGGGGGCTATTTGGACAGATACGCAGTATTTT
-	-	TRBV10-3	TRBJ1-4	CAISEGTSSEKLFF	TGTGCCATCAGTGAAGGCACATCGAGTGAAAAACTGTTTTTT
-	TRBD2	TRBV11-2	TRBJ2-7	CASSAHVRGYSYEQYF	TGTGCCAGCAGCGCCCACGTGCGGGGGTATTCCTACGAGCAGTACTTC
-	TRBD1	TRBV4-3	TRBJ2-7	CASSQNRDRDEQYF	TGCGCCAGCAGCCAAAATAGGGACAGGGACGAGCAGTACTTC
-	-	TRBV2	TRBJ2-3	CASSERVSRRTDTQYF	TGTGCCAGCAGTGAGAGGGTTAGCCGGCGCACAGATACGCAGTATTTT
-	-	TRBV30	TRBJ2-5	CAWSYIRRGKETQYF	TGTGCCTGGAGTTATATTAGGAGGGGAAAAGAGACCCAGTACTTC
-	TRBD2	TRBV7-2	TRBJ2-3	CASSLGLAGVEYF	TGTGCCAGCAGCTTAGGACTAGCGGGGGTTGAGTATTTT
-	TRBD1	TRBV9	TRBJ1-2	CASSVTGGGFANYGYTF	TGTGCCAGCAGCGTAACAGGGGGGGGCTTCGCTAACTATGGCTACACCTTC
-	-	TRBV14	TRBJ2-1	CASSPPGHFYNEQFF	TGTGCCAGCAGCCCCCCGGGACATTTCTACAATGAGCAGTTCTTC
-	-	TRBV20-1	TRBJ2-1	CSARLLNEQFF	TGCAGTGCTAGACTACTGAATGAGCAGTTCTTC
-	-	TRBV6-5	TRBJ2-7	CASRGTNPYEQYF	TGTGCCAGCCGGGGGACCAACCCCTACGAGCAGTACTTC
-	-	TRBV11-2	TRBJ2-7	CASSLYEQYF	TGTGCCAGCAGCTTGTACGAGCAGTACTTC